The 27 T cell receptor beta chains given below trace back to one sample, sequenced in a study of T-cell reconstitution after alpha-beta-depleted transplantation in children. Unique molecular identifiers were used to barcode this TCRbeta library. TCRdb processed the PCR reads anew with MiXCR; each CDR3 protein has one entry. Of some 200,000 distinct CDR3 sequences listed, around 7.7% are singletons. The specimen was PBMCs, mostly from graft donor cells, collected 360 days after TCRalphabeta/CD19-depleted stem cell transplant. The receptors originated from a male patient aged 2 to 10 who had a stem cell transplant for acute myeloid leukemia, so the T cells may come from the graft donor.

The rearrangement joins TRBV18 to TRBJ2-3; TRBD2 matches at 8 bases. Germline V gene data show CDR1 as KGHSH and CDR2 as LQKENI. This CDR3 has 15 residues. The trim removed 2 bases at V and 6 bases at J, leaving 7 bases unmatched. CDR3 protein: CASSPGNGRADTQYF. The CDR3 nucleotides are TGTGCCAGCTCACCAGGTAACGGGAGGGCGGATACGCAGTATTTT.

The table lists this clonotype with many counts. This sequence joins TRBV20-1 and TRBJ2-7, with 8 bases matching TRBD2. The CDR3 has 13 residues. With 4 bases clipped from V and 5 bases from J, the junction kept 7 bases outside the gene matches. CDR1 is DFQATT, CDR2 SNEGSKA, per germline (reference sequence). The CDR3 here is CSAKPSGLHEQYF. The DNA of the CDR3 is TGCAGTGCTAAGCCTAGCGGGCTGCACGAGCAGTACTTC.

This clonotype was picked up many times. V usage is TRBV7-8 and J usage is TRBJ1-6, with 9 bases that match TRBD1. The CDR3 is 19 residues long. V gave up 1 base and J gave up 0 bases; unmatched junction bases: 7. CDR1 SGHVS and CDR2 FQNEAQ come from the germline V gene. The chain's CDR3 is CASSLGQGEFSSYNSPLHF. In DNA, the CDR3 is TGTGCCAGCAGCTTAGGACAGGGGGAGTTTAGCTCCTATAATTCACCCCTCCACTTT.

The sample holds many counts of this clonotype. The genes are TRBV29-1 and TRBJ2-5; D ambiguous. V was shortened by 5 bases and J by 1 base, with 14 bases between the two germline ends. CDR3 length: 14 residues. The germline gives CDR1 SQVTM, CDR2 ANQGSEA. The chain's CDR3 is CSVSSGATQETQYF. The DNA for the CDR3 is TGCAGCGTTTCGAGTGGAGCGACCCAAGAGACCCAGTACTTC.

This chain joins TRBV5-1 and TRBJ2-7; D is undetermined. Germline CDR1 and CDR2: SGHRS and YFSETQ. V was trimmed by 3 bases and J by 3 bases, leaving 13 bases between them. The CDR3 is made up of 14 amino acids. The CDR3: CASSSEATDYEQYF. CDR3 sequence (DNA): TGCGCCAGCAGCTCTGAGGCCACAGACTACGAGCAGTACTTC.

This clonotype was seen many times. The rearrangement joins TRBV7-9 to TRBJ2-3, with 8 bases matching TRBD2. V lost 6 bases to trimming and J lost 3 bases; unmatched junction nucleotides: 11. The germline gives CDR1 SEHNR, CDR2 FQNEAQ (reference sequence). CDR3 size: 16 residues. The CDR3 protein is CASRPSGSRFTDTQYF. CDR3 DNA sequence: TGTGCCAGCAGACCGAGCGGGAGTAGGTTTACAGATACGCAGTATTTT.

The rearrangement joins TRBV3-1 to TRBJ2-4; 7 bases align to TRBD1. The CDR3 has 16 residues. The V gene's germline CDR1 is LGHDT and CDR2 YNNKEL (reference sequence). Unmatched junction bases numbered 6, after V lost 4 bases and J lost 0 bases. The CDR3 DNA reads as TGTGCCAGCAGCCCGCGGACAGGCGGAGCCAAAAACATTCAGTACTTC. Translation: CASSPRTGGAKNIQYF.

This clonotype was seen ten or more times. This chain connects TRBV12-3 or TRBV12-4 to TRBJ1-1; tentatively, D is TRBD1 (5 bases). V lost 8 bases and J 10 bases, leaving 14 bases between the germline ends. The CDR3 covers 11 residues. CDR3 DNA sequence: TGTGCCAGCCTCTCTGGGGACCGAGCTTTCTTT. This encodes CASLSGDRAFF.

This clonotype was observed many times. The genes are TRBV12-3 or TRBV12-4 and TRBJ2-1, with 7 bases aligning to TRBD2. V was clipped by 8 bases and J by 7 bases; unmatched bases: 5. The CDR3 sequence is 12 residues long. CDR3 sequence: CASGRVRNEQFF. In DNA form, the CDR3 reads TGTGCCAGCGGGAGGGTCAGGAATGAGCAGTTCTTC.

This clonotype has a handful of counts. This chain uses TRBV5-1 with TRBJ2-3; D may be TRBD2 (5 bases). This CDR3 is 15 amino acids long. CDR1 is SGHRS, CDR2 YFSETQ, per germline. V was clipped by 5 bases and J by 4 bases, with 17 bases between them. The CDR3 region is CASRVGPGMADTQYF. The CDR3, as DNA: TGCGCCAGCAGGGTGGGCCCCGGGATGGCAGATACGCAGTATTTT.

This clonotype was recorded at least ten times. CDR3 bases: TGTGCCAGCAGCTTTCAAGCGGGGGGGATCAATGAGCAGTTCTTC. Translated, it gives CASSFQAGGINEQFF. The chain carries TRBV7-9 and TRBJ2-1; 10 bases align to TRBD2. The germline V gene has CDR1 SEHNR and CDR2 FQNEAQ (reference sequence). V gave up 3 bases and J gave up 6 bases; unmatched junction bases: 5. The CDR3 length is 15 residues.

This clonotype was observed at least ten times. The V and J genes are TRBV29-1 and TRBJ1-1, with D perhaps matching TRBD1 (5 bases). CDR3 length equals 13 residues. Trimming removed 3 bases from V and 1 base from J, with 9 bases in between. CDR1 is SQVTM and CDR2 is ANQGSEA in the germline V gene. The CDR3: CSVERQGNTEAFF. CDR3 nucleotides: TGCAGCGTTGAGCGGCAGGGGAACACTGAAGCTTTCTTT.

This clonotype has just a few counts. The chain has TRBV5-1 and TRBJ2-2; D might be TRBD1 (6 bases). Trimming shortened V by 0 bases and J by 7 bases, and 13 bases separated the two germline ends. The CDR3 totals 15 residues. Germline CDR1 reads SGHRS; CDR2 reads YFSETQ. This CDR3 is CASSLEATGNGELFF. Here the CDR3 DNA reads TGCGCCAGCAGCTTGGAGGCCACAGGGAACGGGGAGCTGTTTTTT.

Note on this clonotype: Sequence at one end of the junction differs from germline and may be a read error. This sequence joins TRBV7-3 and TRBJ1-2; D uncertain. CDR1 SGHTA and CDR2 FQGTGA come from the germline V gene. CDR3 length equals 11 residues. CDR3 protein: CASSLGSRWAF. As DNA, the CDR3 is TGTGCCAGCAGCTTAGGGTCCCGGTGGGCTTTC.

There are many counts of this clonotype. The chain recombines TRBV20-1 with TRBJ1-6, with D possibly TRBD1 on 5 matching bases. There are 14 residues in the CDR3. Germline CDR1 reads DFQATT; CDR2 reads SNEGSKA (reference sequence). The CDR3 reads CSGATRQLNSPLHF. CDR3 coding DNA: TGCAGCGGTGCTACGCGACAGTTAAATTCACCCCTCCACTTT.

At least ten counts were recorded for this clonotype. The chain uses TRBV7-2 and TRBJ2-3; D gene ambiguous. The CDR3 covers 13 residues. CDR1 and CDR2 from the germline V gene are SGHTA and FQGNSA. V was clipped by 2 bases and J by 4 bases, with 7 bases between them. DNA for the CDR3: TGTGCCAGCAGCTTAATGATCGCAGATACGCAGTATTTT. Encoded protein: CASSLMIADTQYF.

This clonotype was detected many times. CDR3 protein: CASSLDRGTEQFF. CDR3 DNA sequence: TGTGCCAGCAGCTTGGACAGGGGCACTGAGCAGTTCTTC. The rearrangement links TRBV5-6 to TRBJ2-1, with TRBD1 matching 7 bases. Germline CDR1 is SGHDT and CDR2 is YYEEEE. CDR3 length: 13 residues. V was clipped by 0 bases and J by 9 bases; unmatched bases: 3.

CDR3 protein: CASGLGLIYNEQFF. CDR3 sequence (DNA): TGTGCTAGTGGTTTGGGACTAATATACAATGAGCAGTTCTTC. J is TRBJ2-1 and V is TRBV12-5; a weak D match, TRBD2 (5 bases). The V and J ends lost 1 base and 4 bases respectively, with 8 bases between them. CDR1 is LGHNT and CDR2 is FRNRAP in the germline V gene. CDR3 length: 14 residues.

This clonotype was detected ten times or more. The V call is TRBV5-1, the J call TRBJ1-6; D unclear. CDR1 and CDR2 from the germline V gene are SGHRS and YFSETQ. The CDR3 covers 15 residues. The V and J ends lost 4 bases and 3 bases respectively, with 11 bases between them. In DNA, the CDR3 is TGCGCCAGCAGCGCCGGTCGGGACTATAATTCACCCCTCCACTTT. Encoded protein: CASSAGRDYNSPLHF.

This clonotype was counted between two and nine times. V usage is TRBV5-1 and J usage is TRBJ2-5, with D perhaps TRBD1 or TRBD2 (5 bases each). Germline V gene lookup returns CDR1 SGHRS and CDR2 YFSETQ. V gave up 4 bases and J gave up 0 bases, with 10 bases separating them. This CDR3 is 14 amino acids long. The chain's CDR3 is CASSVGTDQETQYF. In DNA, the CDR3 is TGCGCCAGCAGCGTTGGGACGGACCAAGAGACCCAGTACTTC.

V and J are TRBV5-4 and TRBJ2-2; possibly TRBD1 or TRBD2 for D (6 bases each). CDR1 is SGHNT, CDR2 YYREEE, per germline (reference sequence). The CDR3 spans 16 residues. V was clipped by 4 bases and J by 3 bases, with 16 bases between them. The CDR3 DNA reads as TGTGCCAGCAGCACGTTACAGGGAGGAGACACCGGGGAGCTGTTTTTT. It codes for CASSTLQGGDTGELFF.

This clonotype was picked up a small number of times. This rearrangement joins TRBV29-1 to TRBJ2-2; D ambiguous. Trimming cost V 7 bases and J 2 bases, with 20 bases left between them. There are 16 residues in the CDR3. The germline V gene encodes CDR1 SQVTM and CDR2 ANQGSEA. CDR3 nucleotides: TGCAGCGCCATGGTCGGCCCAGCGATCAACACCGGGGAGCTGTTTTTT. Translation gives CSAMVGPAINTGELFF.

V gene TRBV4-1 combines with J gene TRBJ2-7; D possibly matches TRBD1 or TRBD2 (5 bases each). CDR3 length equals 11 residues. CDR1 MGHRA and CDR2 YSYEKL come from the germline V gene. The chain's CDR3 is CASSQDRDPRV. CDR3 nucleotide sequence: TGCGCCAGCAGCCAAGATCGGGACCCCCGGGTC.

This clonotype was observed at least ten times. V gene TRBV9 combines with J gene TRBJ2-2, with TRBD2 as a possible D gene (5 bases). Germline V lookup: CDR1 SGDLS, CDR2 YYNGEE. Trimming cost V 0 bases and J 7 bases, with 13 bases left between them. The CDR3 has 15 amino acids. CDR3 sequence (DNA): TGTGCCAGCAGCGTAGACGGGGTAGGGAGCGGGGAGCTGTTTTTT. Protein sequence: CASSVDGVGSGELFF. The full variable domain, its missing parts supplied by reference TRBV9 and TRBJ2-2, is DSGVTQTPKHLITATGQRVTLRCSPRSGDLSVYWYQQSLDQGLQFLIQYYNGEERAKGNILERFSAQQFPDLHSELNLSSLELGDSALYFCASSVDGVGSGELFFGEGSRLTVL.

V gene TRBV29-1 combines with J gene TRBJ2-5, with 8 positions matching TRBD1. Germline V lookup: CDR1 SQVTM, CDR2 ANQGSEA. V trimming: 6 bases; J trimming: 5 bases; junction bases outside the gene matches: 8. The CDR3 is made up of 13 amino acids. This CDR3 reads CSVRQGLGETQYF. The CDR3 DNA reads TGCAGCGTCCGACAGGGGTTAGGGGAGACCCAGTACTTC.

This clonotype was found many times. The V call is TRBV4-1, the J call TRBJ2-2, with D possibly being TRBD2 (5 bases). Germline CDR1 reads MGHRA; CDR2 reads YSYEKL. The CDR3 length is 12 residues. Trimming removed 10 bases at V and 6 bases at J, with 12 bases between. As DNA, the CDR3 is TGCGCCACCCGGGGAAGGGCCGGGGAGCTGTTTTTT. Amino acid sequence: CATRGRAGELFF.

This clonotype was counted many times. The chain links TRBV20-1 to TRBJ2-5; D is undetermined. There are 13 residues in the CDR3. The germline V and J ends were trimmed by 1 base and 3 bases, with 9 bases remaining between them. CDR1 and CDR2 from the germline V gene are DFQATT and SNEGSKA (reference sequence). The CDR3 protein is CSARGAAKETQYF. CDR3 nucleotide sequence: TGCAGTGCTAGAGGGGCAGCGAAAGAGACCCAGTACTTC.